Listed here are 29 T cell receptor beta chains from one sample, sequenced in a study of blood T cell repertoires in COVID-19. Method: immunoSEQ multiplex PCR; TCRdb's copy keeps in-frame clones and lacks some. The data show some 390,000 clones, with 80% to 90% seen just once and roughly 1.1% held by the top ten. The specimen sequenced was PBMCs or T cells enriched from blood (not recorded which). These receptors were collected from a man younger than 45 who had recovered from COVID-19.

V is TRBV9 and J is TRBJ1-5, with 10 nucleotides matching TRBD1. This CDR3 comprises 19 residues. Germline V lookup: CDR1 SGDLS, CDR2 YYNGEE. Trimming cost V 1 base and J 7 bases; bases outside gene matches: 17. The DNA for the CDR3 is TGTGCCAGCAGCGTATCTCAGAACGGGACAGGGGCGATGAGGCAGCCCCAGCATTTT. It encodes CASSVSQNGTGAMRQPQHF.

The chain employs TRBV29-1 and TRBJ1-2, with D maybe TRBD1 (5 bases). Looked up from germline, CDR1 is SQVTM and CDR2 is ANQGSEA. V was trimmed by 7 bases and J by 4 bases, leaving 16 bases between them. The CDR3 has 13 amino acids. In DNA form, the CDR3 reads TGCAGCGCGCTGCCCACAGGTCTCTATGGCTACACCTTC. It yields the protein CSALPTGLYGYTF. The full variable domain, rest sourced from reference TRBV29-1 and TRBJ1-2, is SAVISQKPSRDICQRGTSLTIQCQVDSQVTMMFWYRQQPGQSLTLIATANQGSEATYESGFVIDKFPISRPNLTFSTLTVSNMSPEDSSIYLCSALPTGLYGYTFGSGTRLTVV.

The J gene is TRBJ1-6, the V gene TRBV19; D not certain. This CDR3 comprises 16 residues. Trimming shortened V by 0 bases and J by 0 bases, and 6 bases separated the two germline ends. From germline, CDR1 is LNHDA and CDR2 SQIVND (reference sequence). CDR3 protein: CASSIDWSSYNSPLHF. In DNA, the CDR3 is TGTGCCAGTAGTATAGATTGGAGCTCCTATAATTCACCCCTCCACTTT.

V and J are TRBV27 and TRBJ1-1; 8 bases align to TRBD1. Germline CDR1 MNHEY, CDR2 SMNVEV (reference sequence). CDR3 size: 14 residues. Trimming removed 5 bases from V and 4 bases from J; junction bases left unmatched: 6. The CDR3 bases are TGTGCCAGCAGTCATAGACAGGGGAGCACTGAAGCTTTCTTT. Protein product: CASSHRQGSTEAFF.

This chain connects TRBV3-1 (or the pseudogene TRBV3-2) to TRBJ2-1, with 7 bases identical to TRBD2. The CDR3 is made up of 14 amino acids. Per the germline V gene, CDR1 is LGHDT and CDR2 is YNNKEL (reference sequence). With V trimmed by 3 bases and J by 7 bases, 6 bases remained unmatched. This CDR3 reads CASSQAGTMNEQFF. Written as DNA, the CDR3 is TGTGCCAGCAGCCAGGCCGGGACTATGAATGAGCAGTTCTTC.

The V gene is TRBV19, the J gene TRBJ1-5; 7 nucleotides agree with TRBD1. CDR3 length equals 16 residues. Losses at the gene ends were 2 bases for V and 6 bases for J; bases not matched to a gene: 10. The germline CDR1 and CDR2 sequences are LNHDA and SQIVND (reference sequence). CDR3 protein: CASSIIFGTVPQPQHF. The CDR3 coding sequence is TGTGCCAGTAGTATAATTTTCGGGACAGTCCCTCAGCCCCAGCATTTT.

This rearrangement joins TRBV18 to TRBJ2-3, with a weak D call TRBD1 (5 bases). Germline V gene sequence: CDR1 KGHSH, CDR2 LQKENI. Trimming left V 2 bases short and J 2 bases short, with 8 bases between. The CDR3 length is 14 residues. The CDR3 loop is CASSPGAVTDTQYF. CDR3 in DNA: TGTGCCAGCTCACCAGGGGCGGTCACAGATACGCAGTATTTT.

V gene TRBV2 combines with J gene TRBJ1-4; D gene uncertain. CDR1 and CDR2 from the germline V gene are SNHLY and FYNNEI. The CDR3 covers 13 residues. The germline V and J ends were trimmed by 2 bases and 8 bases, with 9 bases remaining between them. The CDR3 spells CASSEIVEEKLFF. The CDR3 DNA follows: TGTGCCAGCAGTGAAATCGTGGAGGAAAAACTGTTTTTT.

The chain combines TRBV7-2 with TRBJ2-3; 10 bases align to TRBD2. With 5 bases clipped from V and 3 bases from J, the junction kept 8 bases outside the gene matches. The CDR3 has 16 amino acids. CDR1 and CDR2 (germline): SGHTA, FQGNSA. CDR3 sequence reads: CASSPRASGRTDTQYF. The CDR3 DNA reads TGTGCCAGCAGCCCTAGGGCTAGCGGGAGAACAGATACGCAGTATTTT.

This clone was counted between two and nine times. This sequence joins TRBV18 and TRBJ1-1, with 10 bases matching TRBD1. Germline CDR1 reads KGHSH; CDR2 reads LQKENI. The CDR3 is 13 amino acids. Trimming at V came to 6 bases and at J to 6 bases, leaving 4 bases not matched to a gene. CDR3 sequence reads: CASSPGTGAEAFF. The CDR3 DNA sequence: TGTGCCAGCTCCCCTGGGACAGGGGCTGAAGCTTTCTTT.

The rearrangement links TRBV12-3 or TRBV12-4 to TRBJ2-7; D perhaps matches TRBD2 (6 bases). Trimming removed 6 bases at V and 4 bases at J, with 13 bases between. This CDR3 region has 13 residues. CDR3 coding DNA: TGTGCCAGCAGCTCCCGGGAGTTTTACGAGCAGTACTTC. Its protein is CASSSREFYEQYF.

V usage is TRBV25-1 and J usage is TRBJ1-2; tentatively, D is TRBD1 (5 bases). V was pared by 5 bases and J by 5 bases, with 12 bases between. CDR1 is MGHDK, CDR2 SYGVNS, per germline. This CDR3 comprises 13 residues. The CDR3 region is CASSLHPGYGYTF. The CDR3 DNA reads as TGTGCCAGCAGTCTTCACCCAGGGTATGGCTACACCTTC.

This chain links TRBV3-1 (or the pseudogene TRBV3-2) with TRBJ2-7; unclear D gene. V was shortened by 1 base and J by 1 base, with 8 bases between the two germline ends. Germline V CDR1 and CDR2: LGHDT, YNNKEL (reference sequence). The CDR3 is made up of 14 amino acids. DNA for the CDR3: TGTGCCAGCAGCCAAGGGGCGTCGTCCTACGAGCAGTACTTC. Amino acids: CASSQGASSYEQYF.

This chain uses TRBV2 with TRBJ2-3, with 7 nucleotides matching TRBD2. This CDR3 has 14 amino acids. Looked up from germline, CDR1 is SNHLY and CDR2 is FYNNEI. V gave up 7 bases and J gave up 0 bases; unmatched junction bases: 4. As DNA, the CDR3 is TGTGCCAGCACCGCGCGGGAGAGCACAGATACGCAGTATTTT. Protein: CASTARESTDTQYF. Supplemented by reference TRBV2 and TRBJ2-3, the full variable domain reads EPEVTQTPSHQVTQMGQEVILRCVPISNHLYFYWYRQILGQKVEFLVSFYNNEISEKSEIFDDQFSVERPDGSNFTLKIRSTKLEDSAMYFCASTARESTDTQYFGPGTRLTVL.

The gene calls are TRBV5-4 and TRBJ2-3; D unresolved. The V gene lost 3 bases and the J gene lost 3 bases, with 5 bases spanning the gap. Germline CDR1 SGHNT, CDR2 YYREEE (reference sequence). CDR3 length equals 12 residues. CDR3 DNA: TGTGCCAGCAGCTCTTTTACAGATACGCAGTATTTT. Translation: CASSSFTDTQYF.

The J gene is TRBJ1-1, the V gene TRBV7-9; 10 bases align to TRBD1. This CDR3 has 13 residues. V dropped 5 bases and J dropped 8; count of bases not matched to a gene: 5. Germline loops: CDR1 SEHNR, CDR2 FQNEAQ (reference sequence). The CDR3 DNA follows: TGTGCCAGCAGCCCCCGACAGGGGGCCGAAGCTTTCTTT. As protein: CASSPRQGAEAFF.

V is TRBV2 and J is TRBJ2-7; 12 bases fit TRBD1. Germline V gene sequence: CDR1 SNHLY, CDR2 FYNNEI. The CDR3 is 15 residues long. The junction had 6 bases not matched to a gene; V was cut back by 6 bases and J by 3 bases. DNA for the CDR3: TGTGCCAGCAGCGCCGGGACAGGGGGCGTCTACGAGCAGTACTTC. Encoded protein: CASSAGTGGVYEQYF. Combining the CDR3 with reference TRBV2 and TRBJ2-7 gives the whole variable domain EPEVTQTPSHQVTQMGQEVILRCVPISNHLYFYWYRQILGQKVEFLVSFYNNEISEKSEIFDDQFSVERPDGSNFTLKIRSTKLEDSAMYFCASSAGTGGVYEQYFGPGTRLTVT.

The chain has TRBV7-6 and TRBJ2-7; 7 nucleotides align to TRBD2. The V gene end was trimmed by 1 base and the J gene end by 1 base; junction bases not matched to a gene: 4. This CDR3 region has 15 residues. From germline, CDR1 is SGHVS and CDR2 FNYEAQ. CDR3 DNA: TGTGCCAGCAGCTTAGGAGCGGGGATTTCCTACGAGCAGTACTTC. Amino acids: CASSLGAGISYEQYF. The entire variable domain, with the rest obtained from reference TRBV7-6 and TRBJ2-7, is as follows: GAGVSQSPRYKVTKRGQDVALRCDPISGHVSLYWYRQALGQGPEFLTYFNYEAQQDKSGLPNDRFSAERPEGSISTLTIQRTEQRDSAMYRCASSLGAGISYEQYFGPGTRLTVT.

Of note for this clone: This same CDR3 is encoded by further DNA sequences in the sample. The chain links TRBV19 to TRBJ1-5; 7 bases are shared with TRBD1. The V gene end was trimmed by 6 bases and the J gene end by 4 bases; junction bases not matched to a gene: 3. Germline CDR1 LNHDA, CDR2 SQIVND (reference sequence). This CDR3 contains 13 residues. CDR3 protein: CASSLQGNQPQHF. The CDR3 coding sequence is TGTGCCAGTAGCCTACAGGGGAATCAGCCCCAGCATTTT.

The chain recombines TRBV12-5 with TRBJ2-4; D unresolved. CDR3 size: 18 residues. From germline, CDR1 is LGHNT and CDR2 FRNRAP. V dropped 0 bases and J dropped 0 bases, with 15 bases sitting between them. The CDR3 protein is CASGLVRLGLTAKNIQYF. The CDR3, as DNA: TGTGCTAGTGGTTTGGTACGTTTGGGCTTAACAGCCAAAAACATTCAGTACTTC.

As regards this clone: The junction shows a germline mismatch at one end, possibly a read error. J is TRBJ2-7 and V is TRBV6-5, with D tentatively TRBD2 (5 bases). The CDR3 length is 10 residues. Looked up from germline, CDR1 is MNHEY and CDR2 is SVGAGI. In DNA, the CDR3 is TGTGCCAGTGAGGGTGGCTTCCCTTCGTTC. Residues: CASEGGFPSF.

J is TRBJ1-1 and V is TRBV19, with D perhaps TRBD1 (6 bases). Trimming pared 7 bases from V and 4 bases from J, leaving 13 bases between. This CDR3 is 13 amino acids long. CDR1 and CDR2 (germline): LNHDA, SQIVND (reference sequence). CDR3 region: CASNQGPGTEAFF. DNA for the CDR3: TGTGCCAGTAACCAGGGGCCGGGCACTGAAGCTTTCTTT.

The chain links TRBV5-6 to TRBJ1-6, with a possible D match to TRBD1 (5 bases). The CDR3 has 15 amino acids. Germline V lookup: CDR1 SGHDT, CDR2 YYEEEE. V shed 4 bases and J shed 1 base, with 9 bases lying between them. CDR3 loop: CASSRRGSYNSPLHF. CDR3 nucleotide sequence: TGTGCCAGCAGCCGAAGGGGATCCTATAATTCACCCCTCCACTTT.

The rearrangement joins TRBV6-5 to TRBJ1-2; D call uncertain. The germline V gene has CDR1 MNHEY and CDR2 SVGAGI. V lost 0 bases and J 8 bases, leaving 16 bases between the germline ends. The CDR3 extends over 15 amino acids. The CDR3 DNA sequence: TGTGCCAGCAGTTACTCAGGTTGGCAGAGCGGAGGCTACACCTTC. The encoded protein is CASSYSGWQSGGYTF.

The rearrangement links TRBV7-9 to TRBJ2-3, with D possibly TRBD2 on 6 matching bases. V was trimmed by 1 base and J by 2 bases, leaving 10 bases between them. There are 15 residues in the CDR3. Germline lookup yields CDR1 SEHNR and CDR2 FQNEAQ (reference sequence). CDR3 amino acids: CASSLDGSNTDTQYF. DNA for the CDR3: TGTGCCAGCAGCTTAGACGGGAGCAACACAGATACGCAGTATTTT.

The V gene is TRBV28, the J gene TRBJ1-2; TRBD1 matches 10 bases. This CDR3 region has 17 residues. The V and J ends lost 1 base and 7 bases, in that order; junction bases with no gene match: 12. Germline CDR1 MDHEN, CDR2 SYDVKM. CDR3 region: CASSLSVFRQGAAGYTF. CDR3 coding DNA: TGTGCCAGCAGTTTATCGGTGTTTAGACAGGGGGCTGCTGGCTACACCTTC.

Here the CDR3 DNA reads TGTGCCAGCAGCCCCCTTTCAGAGAGCGCTAGCGGAATATACAATGAGCAGTTCTTC. It translates to CASSPLSESASGIYNEQFF. The chain uses TRBV11-2 and TRBJ2-1; 7 bases are shared with TRBD2. The CDR3 loop spans 19 amino acids. Germline V lookup: CDR1 SGHAT, CDR2 FQNNGV. Trimming took 5 bases from V and 4 from J; bases not matched to a gene: 20.

The V call is TRBV5-5, the J call TRBJ2-1; 11 nucleotides agree with TRBD2. CDR1 and CDR2 (germline): SGHKS, YYEKEE (reference sequence). Trimming at V came to 4 bases and at J to 9 bases, leaving 9 bases not matched to a gene. This CDR3 has 15 residues. CDR3 amino acids: CASSRQLAGDPEQFF. The DNA of the CDR3 is TGTGCCAGCAGCCGACAACTAGCGGGAGACCCTGAGCAGTTCTTC.

CDR3 DNA: TGTGCCAGCTCACCAGGGACGGGGGGGGCTAGCTCCTACGAGCAGTACTTC. Translating gives CASSPGTGGASSYEQYF. The chain employs TRBV18 and TRBJ2-7, with TRBD2 matching 8 bases. The CDR3 has 17 amino acids. Unmatched junction bases numbered 9, after V lost 2 bases and J lost 0 bases. The germline gives CDR1 KGHSH, CDR2 LQKENI.